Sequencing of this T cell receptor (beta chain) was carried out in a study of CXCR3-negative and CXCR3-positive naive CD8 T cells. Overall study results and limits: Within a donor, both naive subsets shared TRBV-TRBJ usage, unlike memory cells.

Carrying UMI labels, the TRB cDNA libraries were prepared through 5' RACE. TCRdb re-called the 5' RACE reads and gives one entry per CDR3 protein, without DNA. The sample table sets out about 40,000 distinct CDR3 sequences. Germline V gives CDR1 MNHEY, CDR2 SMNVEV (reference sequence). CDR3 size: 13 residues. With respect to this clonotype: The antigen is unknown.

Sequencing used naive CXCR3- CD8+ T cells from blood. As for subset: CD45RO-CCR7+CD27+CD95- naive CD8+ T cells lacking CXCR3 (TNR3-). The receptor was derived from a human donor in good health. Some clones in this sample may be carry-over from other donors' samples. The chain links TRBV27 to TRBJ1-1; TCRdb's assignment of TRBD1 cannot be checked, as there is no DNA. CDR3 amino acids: CASSLTGSTEAFF.